This T cell receptor beta chain was retrieved from a study of cytomegalovirus exposure and HLA in healthy donors (TCRdb year 2017). With regard to the full study: According to an earlier analysis of around 600 of the donors, some 180 million T cells yielded 120 million or so unique TCR beta sequences and about 300 Gb of sequence data. About 300 gigabases of sequencing data and roughly 90 million unique TCR sequences were included in an early release covering roughly 600 HLA-typed donors. The genetic ancestry cluster associated with self-reported Caucasian donors included 81% of the roughly 400 genotyped donors. The aim of the study was to test whether cataloging public T cell receptors could identify signatures of past pathogen exposure. The T cell repertoires of some 700 subjects were profiled by immunosequencing and related to cytomegalovirus serostatus. A separate validation cohort of 90 to 150 different subjects was used in addition to the 666-subject first cohort. To predict cytomegalovirus infection status, the study combined high-throughput TCR immunosequencing, statistical association of individual TCRs with disease status, and machine learning. To study patterns of TCR occurrence, a later analysis re-analyzed previously published TCR beta repertoires from around 660 donors and added high-resolution HLA genotyping. In the later analysis, no new phenotypic data were used to find candidate immune exposures; instead, reliance was placed on TCR beta sequences and their occurrence across donors. An earlier analysis of some 500 of the donors applied high-throughput TCR beta sequencing to assess whether each TCR beta V gene segment acted as functional or pseudogenic. Donor age, sex, ethnicity and CMV serostatus were compiled alongside the repertoire data. A later genetic analysis used genome-wide SNP genotypes for about 65% of the roughly 670 donors, treating that subset as a discovery cohort. Every discovery cohort repertoire had been produced on one sequencing platform. HLA typing covered class I and class II loci at four-digit resolution. Typing coverage differed by locus: A, B, C, DRB1 and DQB1 were typed in about 620-640 donors, DQA1 in 500 to 550, DPA1 in 600 to 610, and DPB1 in 400 to 480. A handful of DR-DQ haplotypes were treated as single units for association and clustering because of strong linkage in the cohort. Among under 450 genotyped donors of the cohort, an average of 235,054 unique TCR beta nucleotide sequences were sequenced per donor, about a sixth of them non-productive.

General findings and caveats noted by the study authors: Several of the top co-occurrence clusters appeared to be linked to parvovirus B19, influenza, CMV and Epstein-Barr virus, according to a later analysis. A later analysis found that HLA-associated TCR beta chains were more clonally expanded and had lower generation probabilities than equally common non-associated chains. In this cohort, only TCR beta chains were sequenced, and detectable features were limited by the absence of alpha or paired-chain data. A further reported finding was that TCR beta sequences accurately predicted the HLA-A and HLA-B alleles for most subjects in the first cohort. The classifier was reported to diagnose cytomegalovirus status with high specificity and sensitivity in both the original cohort and the validation cohort. Most TCR sequences were seen in very few donors, while some public TCRs were found in many individuals. Linkage disequilibrium might explain the correlated functional status among segregating V segments, but an unknown experimental factor could not be excluded. The authors suggested that the approach could potentially be generalized to other disease states and immunological phenotypes. An association between a missense DCLRE1C variant and V-gene and J-gene trimming of TCR beta chains was found in a later genetic analysis and replicated in an independent cohort. In a later analysis, around 15,000 TCR beta sequences were associated with specific HLA alleles at a false discovery rate of 0.05. The study listed 150 to 200 TCR beta chains as associated with cytomegalovirus. In a later analysis, TCR association rates were found to vary across HLA loci, with the most associated TCRs seen for DRB1 alleles and the fewest for HLA-C alleles. According to a later analysis, most CMV-associated TCR beta chains appeared to be HLA-restricted, and the HLA associations seemed to be driven largely by CMV exposure. In a later genetic analysis, fewer N-insertions in productive TCRs were reported among donors in an Asian-associated ancestry cluster than the approximately 670-donor mean. Strong co-occurrence of HLA alleles, especially DR and DQ, made assigning TCR associations to individual alleles difficult. A group of highly shared sequence variants was considered likely to be a technical artifact of the sequencing pipeline. Because counts were too low, roughly 17 rarely observed V segments, including chromosome 9 orphons, were left out of the earlier analysis of roughly 600 of the donors. Broadly in line with IMGT annotations, most TCR beta V segments showed up in productive rearrangements about 87% or about 30% of the time in an earlier analysis of several hundred of the donors. CMV serostatus was the only immune exposure information available for the cohort. The presence/absence analyses assumed that sequencing depth was roughly uniform across donors, and that assumption may not be true. Because HLA typing was unavailable for some donors at each locus, only the typed subset was used in association tests. Three of the identified cytomegalovirus-associated TCR beta chains were confirmed in vitro to be specific for cytomegalovirus antigens.

The method was the immunoSEQ multiplex PCR assay. For the multiplex PCR, a mixture combining 60 forward primers for TCR Vbeta segments and 13 reverse primers for TCR Jbeta segments was used. A multiplex PCR assay on genomic DNA amplified the CDR3 region of rearranged TCR beta genes. The Illumina HiSeq System was used to sequence the amplified TCR beta libraries as 87-base-pair reads. Processing in the source paper ran as follows. Across the roughly 640 repertoires, a later analysis counted 75 million to 90 million unique TCR beta chains, around 11 million of which were shared by at least two donors. A nearest-neighbor algorithm error-corrected the raw reads and collapsed the reads into unique sequences, merging closely related sequences to remove PCR and sequencing errors. Alignment of CDR3 sequences to IMGT reference sequences was used to assign V, D and J gene segments. For a sequence to be retained, at least a six-nucleotide match to both a V gene segment and a J gene segment was required. Rearrangements were called productive when the CDR3 lacked stop codons and stayed in frame with V and J; all others were non-productive. CDR3 was defined by IMGT convention, running from the second conserved V-encoded cysteine to the conserved J-encoded phenylalanine. Sequences without an unambiguous match to a single V gene segment were excluded from the earlier analysis of about 600 of the donors. An earlier analysis of 450 to 650 of the donors called V segments functional above 56.7% productive rearrangements and segregating when the between-donor standard deviation exceeded 5%. A statistical classification framework was built for diagnosing cytomegalovirus status from the catalog of TCR beta chain sequences. In a later analysis, V and J genes were assigned by comparing TCR nucleotide sequences against IMGT/GENE-DB human TR gene sequences. A later analysis assigned CDR3 sequences and most-parsimonious VDJ recombination scenarios with the TCRdist pipeline. In a later analysis, each TCR beta chain was defined by its CDR3 amino acid sequence together with its V-gene family, and reads lacking a unique V-gene family were excluded. In a later analysis, 450 to 600 highly shared, low-generation-probability nucleotide sequences were removed to address suspected cross-contamination and a sequencing artifact. For each public chain, a later analysis derived a clonal expansion index from normalized ranks of inferred template counts within each repertoire. Generation probabilities in a later analysis came from a VDJ recombination model fitted to out-of-frame rearrangements, and those results were checked against IGoR. In a later analysis, TCR-TCR, TCR-HLA and TCR-CMV co-occurrence was scored with hypergeometric tests, and a repertoire-size bias correction was applied to TCR pairs. To estimate false discovery rates, a later analysis permuted the HLA or CMV assignments 20 times. In a later analysis, co-occurring TCRs were grouped with DBSCAN, and TCRdist sequence similarity was added when clustering was performed within HLA-allele-positive subsets. Co-occurrence clustering excluded repertoires with fewer than 30,000 or more than 120,000 public chains, plus five with anomalous nucleotide sharing. The table was pulled from immuneACCESS by TCRdb, which kept in-frame rearrangements only. Such tables lose some clones; where checked, under half of the loss comes from unresolved V genes, and the rest has no known cause. Clonal size and the V and J genes are those of that table, whereas D and trimming came from the DNA. The sample table holds 160,000 or so clones, of which around 80% were seen once. The leading ten clones occupy around 2.4% of the sample.

Turning to this clone: This clone's antigen is unknown. Per-base qualities were not stored, and no clone one base away is much larger.

In total, around 600 healthy bone marrow donors made up the cohort. Cohort members were all nominally healthy when sampled, although unrecorded immune exposures were likely present. The donor tested CMV seronegative and was one of the 352 seronegative cohort members. A peripheral blood sample was provided by each donor, and peripheral blood mononuclear cells were used for TCR beta sequencing. Genomic DNA extraction from the blood cell samples was performed with the Qiagen DNeasy Blood Extraction Kit. Sequenced sample: PBMCs. This clonotype was sampled from a female donor in good health and CMV-seronegative.

Read as DNA, the sequence is TGTGCCAGCAGGGCCACTAGCGGGAGAGGCCCCGGGGAGCTGTTTTTT. It encodes CASRATSGRGPGELFF. The chain joins TRBV9 to TRBJ2-2, and TRBD2 matches 11 of the central bases. Compared with germline, V lacks 5 bases and J lacks 6 bases; bases without a gene match: 9. Measured from the cysteine to the phenylalanine, the CDR3 is 16 residues long. The kept DNA is CDR3 alone, 48 bases in frame from the first base. CDR1 SGDLS and CDR2 YYNGEE are derived from the germline V gene.